The rows below give T cell receptor beta chains drawn from one sample of a study of blood T cell repertoires in COVID-19. Sequencing was performed with immunoSEQ multiplex PCR; in TCRdb, only in-frame clones are kept and a portion is missing. The profile shows roughly 250,000 clones, 75% to 90% of them singletons. Material: PBMCs or T cells enriched from blood (not recorded which). The receptors derive from a woman aged 25 to 45 who had recovered from COVID-19. Each CDR3 is given with its conserved first and last residue.

CDR3aa,j_gene,v_gene
CASSQDLAGGPETQYF,TRBJ2-5,TRBV3-1/TRBV3-2
CASSDLAVAKNIQYF,TRBJ2-4,TRBV6-4
CASSYIAGTGWFYEQYF,TRBJ2-7,TRBV7-2
CASSRALAAFTDTQYF,TRBJ2-3,TRBV3-1/TRBV3-2
CASSPTAGNTEAFF,TRBJ1-1,TRBV7-8
CASSVEGGGNEKLFF,TRBJ1-4,TRBV9
CSVAASGRSGGTDTQYF,TRBJ2-3,TRBV29-1
CASSVGYTGELFF,TRBJ2-2,TRBV6-5
CASSLTGDNSPLHF,TRBJ1-6,TRBV2
CASKQGYNNEQFF,TRBJ2-1,TRBV2
CASSTRQGMDGYTF,TRBJ1-2,TRBV27
CASSSQGADTQYF,TRBJ2-3,TRBV6-4
CASSPNWGDREKLFF,TRBJ1-4,TRBV11-3
CASSQSVTGQGTRENEKLFF,TRBJ1-4,TRBV23-1
CASSYRTGVMLDEQFF,TRBJ2-1,TRBV27
CATYVTGSAGGGYTF,TRBJ1-2,TRBV28
CASSGREPNQPQHF,TRBJ1-5,TRBV7-9
CAWSTDRNFNQPQHF,TRBJ1-5,TRBV30
CASSLVRGGADTQYF,TRBJ2-3,TRBV7-8
CASSPLKRDRGPRYF,TRBJ2-7,TRBV27
CASSQRGGLTYEQYF,TRBJ2-7,TRBV3-1/TRBV3-2
CASSYGYGTGSGGYTF,TRBJ1-2,TRBV6-5
CAISGTGGRVGEAFF,TRBJ1-1,TRBV7-2
CATSVPRNNEQFF,TRBJ2-1,TRBV15
CATVVRDRINQPQHF,TRBJ1-5,TRBV6-5
CASSQGRVYEQYF,TRBJ2-7,TRBV4-2
CASSSRDRTIYEQYF,TRBJ2-7,TRBV19
CASRGQDGSFYEQYF,TRBJ2-7,TRBV7-2
CASSLSGRTGELFF,TRBJ2-2,TRBV11-3
CASSAPGTGVEGSQAFF,TRBJ1-1,TRBV6-1
CASSPPRSGLAGGPLPHYEQYF,TRBJ2-7,TRBV18
CASSEQGGPYNEQFF,TRBJ2-1,TRBV6-6
CASSAIRTSPTGELFF,TRBJ2-2,TRBV7-9